This T cell receptor beta chain was obtained from a study of technical replicates of blood from a few donors. The table came from immunoSEQ multiplex PCR; TCRdb's copy has only in-frame clones and leaves some out. There are 60,000 to 90,000 clones in the sample; 85% to 95% occur only once, and 0.41% lies in the top ten. The origin of this receptor is a human donor in good health. The sequenced sample was T cells isolated from PBMCs.

The CDR3 region has the DNA TGTGCCAGCAGTGCGGAGGGGCGGGGGGGCACAGATACGCAGTATTTT. This gives the protein CASSAEGRGGTDTQYF. The chain carries TRBV2 and TRBJ2-3, with 8 bases matching TRBD2. The CDR3 covers 16 residues. V dropped 4 bases and J dropped 1; count of bases not matched to a gene: 7. Germline CDR1 and CDR2: SNHLY and FYNNEI.